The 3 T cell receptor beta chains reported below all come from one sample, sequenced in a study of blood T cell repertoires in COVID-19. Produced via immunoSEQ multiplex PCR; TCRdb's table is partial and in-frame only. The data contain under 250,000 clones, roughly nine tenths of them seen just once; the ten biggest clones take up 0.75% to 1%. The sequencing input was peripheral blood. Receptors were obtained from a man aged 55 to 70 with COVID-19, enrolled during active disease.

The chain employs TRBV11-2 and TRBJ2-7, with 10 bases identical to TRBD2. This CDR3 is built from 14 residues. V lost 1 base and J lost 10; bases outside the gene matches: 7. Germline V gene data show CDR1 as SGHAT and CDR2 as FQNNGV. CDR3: CASSLGGLAGEQYF. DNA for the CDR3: TGTGCCAGCAGCTTAGGTGGGCTAGCGGGGGAACAGTACTTC.

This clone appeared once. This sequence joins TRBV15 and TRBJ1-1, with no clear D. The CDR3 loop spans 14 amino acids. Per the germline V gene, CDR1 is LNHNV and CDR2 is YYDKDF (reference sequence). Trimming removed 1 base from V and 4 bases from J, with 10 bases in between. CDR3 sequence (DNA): TGTGCCACCAGCAGAGCAAACGGGATCACTGAAGCTTTCTTT. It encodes CATSRANGITEAFF.

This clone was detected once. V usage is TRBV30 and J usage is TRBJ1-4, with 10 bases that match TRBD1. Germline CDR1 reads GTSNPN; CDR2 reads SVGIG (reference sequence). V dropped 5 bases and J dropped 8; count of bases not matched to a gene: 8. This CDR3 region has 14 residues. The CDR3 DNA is TGTGCCTGGGGGACAGGGGATTTTGGGGAAAAACTGTTTTTT. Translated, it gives CAWGTGDFGEKLFF.